What follows is one T cell receptor beta chain and its context. Clones were sequenced by immunoSEQ multiplex PCR, and TCRdb holds only the in-frame ones, with some missing. The profile covers 35,000 to 45,000 clones, with about nine tenths appearing a single time and 6.2% taken by the ten largest. The data stem from a study of blood T cell repertoires in COVID-19. V lost 6 bases and J lost 1; bases outside the gene matches: 13. Germline V gives CDR1 LNHDA, CDR2 SQIVND (reference sequence). CDR3 size: 19 residues. This clonotype was obtained from a human donor in a cohort sampled during active COVID-19. The chain couples TRBV19 to TRBJ2-1; TRBD1 aligns across 12 bases. Sequencing input: peripheral blood. This chain's CDR3 is CASSTRGQGAISSYNEQFF. Written as DNA, the CDR3 is TGTGCCAGTAGCACCAGGGGACAGGGGGCGATAAGTTCCTACAATGAGCAGTTCTTC. Combining the CDR3 with reference TRBV19 and TRBJ2-1 gives the whole variable domain DGGITQSPKYLFRKEGQNVTLSCEQNLNHDAMYWYRQDPGQGLRLIYYSQIVNDFQKGDIAEGYSVSREKKESFPLTVTSAQKNPTAFYLCASSTRGQGAISSYNEQFFGPGTRLTVL.